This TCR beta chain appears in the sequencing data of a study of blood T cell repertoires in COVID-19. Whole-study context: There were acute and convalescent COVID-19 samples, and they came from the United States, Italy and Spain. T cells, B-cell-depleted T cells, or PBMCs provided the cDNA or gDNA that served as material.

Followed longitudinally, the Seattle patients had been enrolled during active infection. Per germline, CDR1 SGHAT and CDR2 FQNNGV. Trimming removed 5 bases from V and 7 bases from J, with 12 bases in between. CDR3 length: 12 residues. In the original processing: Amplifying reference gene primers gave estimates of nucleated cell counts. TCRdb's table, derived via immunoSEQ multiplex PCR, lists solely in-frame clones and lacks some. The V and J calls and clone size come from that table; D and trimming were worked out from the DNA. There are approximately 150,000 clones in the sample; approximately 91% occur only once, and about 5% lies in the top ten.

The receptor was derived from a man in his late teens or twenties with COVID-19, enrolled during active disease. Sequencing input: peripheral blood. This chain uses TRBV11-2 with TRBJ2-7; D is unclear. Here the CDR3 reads CASSQNPLEQYF. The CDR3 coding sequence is TGTGCCAGCAGCCAAAATCCCCTAGAGCAGTACTTC.